This TCR beta chain was identified in a study of T cell responses to AZD1222 COVID-19 vaccine. This clone was recorded at least ten times. Its antigen is still unknown. Here immunoSEQ multiplex PCR was the method, and the copy in TCRdb shows in-frame clones only, minus some. The data show fewer than 150,000 clones, 92% seen once. Study-wide findings and caveats: All repertoire sampling was performed exclusively after the peak T cell response. Spike-specific TCR repertoires showed rising breadth and depth after two AZD1222 doses.

The V end was cut by 1 base, the J end by 15 bases, with 19 bases between. The CDR3 sequence is 14 residues long. Per germline, CDR1 LGHDT and CDR2 YNNKEL (reference sequence). The sequence came from an adult who received the AZD1222 COVID-19 vaccine. The source was peripheral blood, collected 28 days after the second AZD1222 dose. The V and J genes are TRBV3-1 (or the pseudogene TRBV3-2) and TRBJ2-1; D gene ambiguous. The CDR3 sequence is CASSQANRFDPVFF. The CDR3 DNA is TGTGCCAGCAGCCAAGCGAATAGATTCGATCCTGTGTTCTTC.